This TCR beta chain is drawn from a study of post-analysis software for immune sequencing data. The library was made from cDNA and included unique molecular identifiers. Each CDR3 protein is one row after TCRdb ran MiXCR on the PCR reads. The sample comprises hundreds of thousands of distinct CDR3 sequences, roughly a third of which are singletons, and around 4.7% rests with the top ten. Comment on this clonotype: Its antigen is undetermined.

Overall study results and limits: Strong same-batch co-clustering of samples appeared with F measure clustering.

Material: blood. The TCR comes from a girl aged 10 to 17 with multiple sclerosis.

This CDR3 reads CASTEQGRNSPLHF. DNA for the CDR3: TGTGCCAGCACTGAACAGGGACGGAATTCACCCCTCCACTTT. The chain combines TRBV4-2 with TRBJ1-6; D may be TRBD1 (6 bases). The germline gives CDR1 LGHNA, CDR2 YNFKEQ. Trimming removed 7 bases at V and 7 bases at J, with 14 bases between. The CDR3 length is 14 residues.